Following are 18 T cell receptor beta chains from one sample sequenced in a study of T cell repertoires in cytomegalovirus infection. TCRdb reprocessed the reads via MiXCR and lists one record per CDR3 protein. This sample has approximately 1,000,000 distinct CDR3 sequences, with approximately 32% found just once. These receptors lack a known antigen. The specimen was cultured CD8+ T cells from PBMCs, collected from culture after CMV antigen stimulation. These receptors were obtained from a human donor in good health (CMV status not recorded). Some clones in this sample may be carry-over from other donors' samples.

This clonotype was seen many times. This chain joins TRBV7-8 and TRBJ2-1; no definite D call. V lost 3 bases and J lost 0, with 6 bases in between. The CDR3 is 14 residues long. Per the germline V gene, CDR1 is SGHVS and CDR2 is FQNEAQ. CDR3 sequence: CASSFPGSYNEQFF. CDR3 DNA sequence: TGTGCCAGCAGCTTCCCCGGCTCCTACAATGAGCAGTTCTTC.

The J gene is TRBJ2-2, the V gene TRBV5-1, with D perhaps assigned TRBD1 or TRBD2 (5 bases each). The CDR3 covers 14 residues. Germline V gene data show CDR1 as SGHRS and CDR2 as YFSETQ. V dropped 0 bases and J dropped 4 bases, with 7 bases sitting between them. The DNA for the CDR3 is TGCGCCAGCAGCTTGGGAGGGACCACCGGGGAGCTGTTTTTT. Its translation: CASSLGGTTGELFF.

The chain carries TRBV7-8 and TRBJ1-4; TRBD1 matches at 10 bases. After removal of 2 bases from V and 7 bases from J, the junction contained 13 bases not matched to a gene. The germline V gene encodes CDR1 SGHVS and CDR2 FQNEAQ. The CDR3 loop spans 18 amino acids. The CDR3: CASSLREAGRDRGEKLFF. For the CDR3, the DNA is TGTGCCAGCAGCTTAAGGGAAGCAGGTCGGGACAGGGGTGAAAAACTGTTTTTT.

This clonotype has a handful of counts. The rearrangement uses TRBV7-6 and TRBJ2-7; D possibly matches TRBD1 or TRBD2 (6 bases each). V was shortened by 1 base and J by 5 bases, with 12 bases between the two germline ends. The germline CDR1 and CDR2 sequences are SGHVS and FNYEAQ. This CDR3 has 14 amino acids. As DNA, the CDR3 is TGTGCCAGCAGCTTAGGTCAGGGGAGGAACGAGCAGTACTTC. Translated, it gives CASSLGQGRNEQYF.

This clonotype occurred a few times. The J gene is TRBJ2-1, the V gene TRBV12-3 or TRBV12-4, with D perhaps TRBD2 (5 bases). Trimming removed 3 bases from V and 4 bases from J, with 13 bases in between. The CDR3 totals 15 residues. Written as DNA, the CDR3 is TGTGCCAGCAGTTTTGAAGCGGCGCTTTACAATGAGCAGTTCTTC. This translates into CASSFEAALYNEQFF.

The chain couples TRBV6-1 to TRBJ1-4; 7 positions match TRBD1. V was pared by 6 bases and J by 8 bases, with 12 bases of the junction left unmatched. The CDR3 sequence is 15 residues long. Looked up from germline, CDR1 is MNHNS and CDR2 is SASEGT. Here the CDR3 reads CASSPPQGVGEKLFF. The CDR3 DNA reads TGTGCCAGCAGCCCCCCGCAGGGGGTAGGAGAAAAACTGTTTTTT.

The chain links TRBV27 to TRBJ2-7; D is ambiguous. Germline assignment: CDR1 MNHEY and CDR2 SMNVEV (reference sequence). The CDR3 has 12 amino acids. The V gene lost 6 bases and the J gene lost 6 bases, with 12 bases spanning the gap. This CDR3 is CASSPTGIEQYF. The CDR3 coding sequence is TGTGCCAGCAGCCCGACCGGTATCGAGCAGTACTTC.

The V and J genes are TRBV12-3 or TRBV12-4 and TRBJ1-5; no definite D call. V lost 2 bases to trimming and J lost 3 bases, with 8 bases between them. The CDR3 contains 14 residues. The CDR3 nucleotides read TGTGCCAGCAGTTTAAACAGCTACAATCAGCCCCAGCATTTT. As protein: CASSLNSYNQPQHF.

The chain has TRBV6-5 and TRBJ2-2; 7 bases match TRBD2. This CDR3 has 14 amino acids. From germline, CDR1 is MNHEY and CDR2 SVGAGI. The J segment lost 7 bases and the V segment lost 0 bases, leaving 2 bases of the junction unmatched. CDR3 in amino acids: CASSYSGGVGELFF. The CDR3 region has the DNA TGTGCCAGCAGTTACTCGGGGGGGGTCGGGGAGCTGTTTTTT.

The chain is built from TRBV3-1 and TRBJ2-1; 10 bases are a match to TRBD2. Per the germline V gene, CDR1 is LGHDT and CDR2 is YNNKEL (reference sequence). This CDR3 is 15 amino acids long. Losses at the gene ends were 5 bases for V and 5 bases for J; bases not matched to a gene: 6. DNA of the CDR3: TGTGCCAGCAGCACCCATAGCGGGAGGAACAATGAGCAGTTCTTC. Translating gives CASSTHSGRNNEQFF.

V and J are TRBV27 and TRBJ2-3; no clear D. The CDR3 runs to 15 residues. The ends were cut back, 5 bases at V and 0 bases at J, with 12 bases in the middle. Per germline, CDR1 MNHEY and CDR2 SMNVEV (reference sequence). CDR3 coding DNA: TGTGCCAGCAGTAGGGAACACACTAGCACAGATACGCAGTATTTT. Its protein is CASSREHTSTDTQYF.

DNA of the CDR3: TGTGCCAGCAGCCAAGCCTGGGGTCAGCCCCAGCATTTT. This sequence encodes CASSQAWGQPQHF. The rearrangement uses TRBV14 and TRBJ1-5; D gene ambiguous. V lost 1 base and J lost 6, with 7 bases in between. Germline loops: CDR1 SGHDN, CDR2 FVKESK. CDR3 length equals 13 residues.

This clonotype was counted many times. A much larger clonotype is one base distant, so this may be a read error. V and J are TRBV2 and TRBJ1-1, with TRBD1 matching over 7 bases. Trimming removed 6 bases from V and 0 bases from J; junction bases left unmatched: 1. CDR3 length equals 13 residues. CDR1 SNHLY and CDR2 FYNNEI come from the germline V gene. The CDR3 here is CASRGQMNTEAFF. CDR3 DNA: TGTGCCAGCAGGGGACAGATGAACACTGAAGCTTTCTTT.

This chain joins TRBV15 and TRBJ1-1; D call uncertain. Germline V gene data show CDR1 as LNHNV and CDR2 as YYDKDF (reference sequence). Deletions cut 0 bases from V and 0 bases from J, with 11 bases between. The length of the CDR3 is 16 residues. The CDR3 nucleotides read TGTGCCACCAGCAGAGATCTCGGCAACCTGAACACTGAAGCTTTCTTT. Encoded protein: CATSRDLGNLNTEAFF. Full variable domain (missing parts from reference TRBV15 and TRBJ1-1): DAMVIQNPRYQVTQFGKPVTLSCSQTLNHNVMYWYQQKSSQAPKLLFHYYDKDFNNEADTPDNFQSRRPNTSFCFLDIRSPGLGDTAMYLCATSRDLGNLNTEAFFGQGTRLTVV.

The rearrangement uses TRBV7-4 and TRBJ1-1, with D perhaps TRBD1 (6 bases). The CDR3 spans 17 residues. Trimming shortened V by 4 bases and J by 0 bases, and 18 bases separated the two germline ends. Germline assignment: CDR1 SGHVT and CDR2 SQSDAQ. Here the CDR3 reads CASSSLVAGDLNTEAFF. The CDR3 nucleotides read TGTGCCAGCAGCTCATTAGTCGCAGGGGACCTGAACACTGAAGCTTTCTTT.

The chain is built from TRBV3-1 and TRBJ2-7; TRBD2 matches at 7 bases. CDR3 size: 19 residues. Germline values: CDR1 LGHDT, CDR2 YNNKEL (reference sequence). Trimming at V came to 0 bases and at J to 1 base, leaving 15 bases not matched to a gene. The CDR3 spells CASSQDIRGREGTSYEQYF. The DNA of the CDR3 is TGTGCCAGCAGCCAAGACATTCGTGGGAGGGAAGGGACGTCCTACGAGCAGTACTTC.

This clonotype was detected many times. The V call is TRBV12-3 or TRBV12-4, the J call TRBJ1-1; D not resolved. This CDR3 contains 16 residues. The V end was cut by 3 bases, the J end by 3 bases, with 17 bases between. The CDR3 protein is CASSLGAEPWDTEAFF. CDR3 bases: TGTGCCAGCAGTTTGGGAGCGGAACCTTGGGACACTGAAGCTTTCTTT.

This rearrangement joins TRBV7-8 to TRBJ2-7; D gene ambiguous. The germline gives CDR1 SGHVS, CDR2 FQNEAQ. The CDR3 is made up of 15 amino acids. The V gene lost 1 base and the J gene lost 3 bases, with 13 bases spanning the gap. The CDR3 bases are TGTGCCAGCAGCTTAGAAGTAGCCCCAAGCTACGAGCAGTACTTC. As protein: CASSLEVAPSYEQYF.